These 21 T cell receptor beta chains were all obtained from the same sample, sequenced in a study of cytomegalovirus exposure and HLA in healthy donors. Amplification used 60 Vbeta primers and 13 Jbeta primers. Data came from immunoSEQ multiplex PCR; TCRdb stores just in-frame clones and leaves some out. The sample consists of more than 100,000 clones, about 75% of them appearing once. The sample consisted of PBMCs. These receptors were taken from a woman aged 40-49 years in good health and CMV-seronegative.

V usage is TRBV9 and J usage is TRBJ1-5; D is uncertain. Germline CDR1 is SGDLS and CDR2 is YYNGEE. With 3 bases removed from V and 0 bases from J, the gap between germline ends came to 4 bases. The length of the CDR3 is 13 residues. The CDR3 region is CASSGNSNQPQHF. As DNA, the CDR3 is TGTGCCAGCAGCGGTAATAGCAATCAGCCCCAGCATTTT.

As regards this clone: The junction does not match germline at one end; this may be a read error. The V call is TRBV9, the J call TRBJ1-3; D uncertain. The CDR3 covers 14 residues. Germline loops: CDR1 SGDLS, CDR2 YYNGEE. The CDR3 here is CASSQNGIGDTIYF. DNA of the CDR3: TGTGCCAGCAGCCAAAACGGGATTGGAGACACCATATATTTT.

The V call is TRBV7-2, the J call TRBJ1-1; D gene unclear. Trimming took off 3 bases at V and 1 base at J, with 12 bases between the two ends. The CDR3 runs to 15 residues. From germline, CDR1 is SGHTA and CDR2 FQGNSA. In DNA, the CDR3 is TGTGCCAGCAGCTTTCGGGAGGGCCGGAACACTGAAGCTTTCTTT. This translates into CASSFREGRNTEAFF.

This sequence joins TRBV10-3 and TRBJ1-6; 10 nucleotides align to TRBD1. Germline loops: CDR1 ENHRY, CDR2 SYGVKD. J lost 6 bases, V lost 6 bases, and 8 bases had no gene match. CDR3 length: 16 amino acids. CDR3 nucleotides: TGTGCCATCAGAAGACAGGGGGCGATAAGTAATTCACCCCTCCACTTT. This gives the protein CAIRRQGAISNSPLHF.

The rearrangement links TRBV10-3 to TRBJ1-2; 9 bases are shared with TRBD1. V lost 6 bases and J lost 2; bases outside the gene matches: 7. Germline CDR1 is ENHRY and CDR2 is SYGVKD. This CDR3 spans 15 amino acids. The CDR3 loop reads CAISPGQGSNYGYTF. The DNA for the CDR3 is TGTGCCATCAGCCCGGGACAGGGAAGCAACTATGGCTACACCTTC.

This chain joins TRBV7-8 and TRBJ2-7, with no clear D. The V end lost 1 base, the J end lost 3 bases, and 10 bases lay between the germline ends. CDR3 length: 14 amino acids. CDR1 and CDR2 (germline): SGHVS, FQNEAQ. The CDR3 DNA reads TGTGCCAGCAGCTTAGGCGGCAGCGACTACGAGCAGTACTTC. This gives the protein CASSLGGSDYEQYF.

This chain uses TRBV4-1 with TRBJ2-7; 9 positions match TRBD2. V dropped 6 bases and J dropped 0; count of bases not matched to a gene: 9. CDR3 length: 16 amino acids. Germline loops: CDR1 MGHRA, CDR2 YSYEKL. As DNA, the CDR3 is TGCGCCAGCAGGGGCGGGGGGGCCCCCACCTCCTACGAGCAGTACTTC. Its translation: CASRGGGAPTSYEQYF.

The chain links TRBV27 to TRBJ2-7; TRBD1 agrees at 7 bases. The CDR3 totals 13 residues. Germline CDR1 reads MNHEY; CDR2 reads SMNVEV (reference sequence). The V gene end was trimmed by 10 bases and the J gene end by 1 base; junction bases not matched to a gene: 7. CDR3 bases: TGTGCCACCCACGGACAGGTTTCCTACGAGCAGTACTTC. Translated: CATHGQVSYEQYF.

This clone was found once. V and J are TRBV10-2 and TRBJ2-2, with TRBD1 matching 7 bases. Unmatched junction bases numbered 9, after V lost 7 bases and J lost 7 bases. The CDR3 extends over 14 amino acids. Germline V gene sequence: CDR1 WSHSY, CDR2 SAAADI. CDR3 loop: CASIWTGKDGELFF. CDR3 bases: TGCGCCAGCATATGGACAGGCAAAGACGGGGAGCTGTTTTTT.

The chain uses TRBV10-3 and TRBJ1-2; the D gene is possibly TRBD1 (6 bases). This CDR3 has 13 residues. The V gene's germline CDR1 is ENHRY and CDR2 SYGVKD. Between the trimmed V and J ends, which lost 6 bases and 6 bases, there was a span of 14 bases. The CDR3 coding sequence is TGTGCCATCAGAAGGGATACAGGGAATGGCTACACCTTC. It codes for CAIRRDTGNGYTF.

The chain employs TRBV9 and TRBJ2-3; D might be TRBD2 (7 bases). Germline CDR1 and CDR2: SGDLS and YYNGEE. The ends were cut back, 0 bases at V and 6 bases at J, with 11 bases in the middle. This CDR3 is built from 14 residues. The CDR3 DNA follows: TGTGCCAGCAGCGTAGCGGGGGGCCGTGATACGCAGTATTTT. Translated, it gives CASSVAGGRDTQYF.

This clone appeared once. This CDR3 is also generated by other DNA sequences in the sample. V and J are TRBV19 and TRBJ1-2, with 8 nucleotides matching TRBD1. V lost 4 bases, J lost 4 bases, and 2 bases stayed unmatched. The CDR3 is 13 residues long. Germline CDR1 is LNHDA and CDR2 is SQIVND (reference sequence). The chain's CDR3 is CASSTGQGYGYTF. The CDR3 DNA sequence: TGTGCCAGTAGTACCGGACAGGGCTATGGCTACACCTTC.

This clone was recorded a few times. The rearrangement joins TRBV28 to TRBJ2-2, with 8 bases that match TRBD1. CDR1 and CDR2 (germline): MDHEN, SYDVKM. The CDR3 covers 15 residues. With V trimmed by 2 bases and J by 6 bases, 5 bases remained unmatched. This chain's CDR3 is CASSLRQGWAGELFF. Written as DNA, the CDR3 is TGTGCCAGCAGTTTACGACAGGGGTGGGCCGGGGAGCTGTTTTTT.

The chain carries TRBV29-1 and TRBJ2-7, with TRBD2 matching over 8 bases. The CDR3 contains 13 residues. Trimming took 8 bases from V and 1 from J; bases not matched to a gene: 7. Per the germline V gene, CDR1 is SQVTM and CDR2 is ANQGSEA. For the CDR3, the DNA is TGCAGCCGACGGTTAGCGGGGTCCTACGAGCAGTACTTC. It encodes CSRRLAGSYEQYF.

The rearrangement links TRBV7-9 to TRBJ2-2; TRBD1 aligns across 7 bases. V lost 4 bases and J lost 1; bases outside the gene matches: 9. Germline V CDR1 and CDR2: SEHNR, FQNEAQ (reference sequence). This CDR3 comprises 17 residues. The CDR3 region has the DNA TGTGCCAGCAGCTCCCTGTACAGGGGCGAGAACACCGGGGAGCTGTTTTTT. Its protein is CASSSLYRGENTGELFF.

This chain uses TRBV5-1 with TRBJ1-1; TRBD1 agrees at 9 bases. CDR1 and CDR2 from the germline V gene are SGHRS and YFSETQ. The CDR3 is 14 residues long. The V gene end was trimmed by 3 bases and the J gene end by 7 bases; junction bases not matched to a gene: 7. The CDR3 region is CASSYNTGGLEAFF. In DNA, the CDR3 is TGCGCCAGCAGCTACAATACAGGGGGCCTTGAAGCTTTCTTT.

The J gene is TRBJ2-3, the V gene TRBV15; 12 positions agree with TRBD2. CDR1 and CDR2 from the germline V gene are LNHNV and YYDKDF (reference sequence). The CDR3 loop spans 15 amino acids. Germline trimming cut 6 bases from V and 8 bases from J; bases unmatched to any gene: 9. DNA for the CDR3: TGTGCCACCAGTCAACTAGCGGGGGGTTTTAGTACGCAGTATTTT. Its protein product is CATSQLAGGFSTQYF.

V is TRBV29-1 and J is TRBJ1-2; unclear D gene. V dropped 4 bases and J dropped 1 base, with 10 bases sitting between them. In germline, CDR1 is SQVTM, CDR2 ANQGSEA. The CDR3 extends over 13 amino acids. The chain's CDR3 is CSVGPRDNYGYTF. CDR3 nucleotides: TGCAGCGTTGGCCCGCGGGATAACTATGGCTACACCTTC.

The chain joins TRBV5-1 to TRBJ2-7; 10 bases match TRBD1. Germline trimming cut 0 bases from V and 7 bases from J; bases unmatched to any gene: 13. Germline CDR1 and CDR2: SGHRS and YFSETQ. This CDR3 spans 17 amino acids. For the CDR3, the DNA is TGCGCCAGCAGCTTGGGGCCCGGCGGGACAGGGGCGGGGGAGCAGTACTTC. Residues: CASSLGPGGTGAGEQYF.

The chain uses TRBV29-1 and TRBJ2-2; 7 bases agree with TRBD1. Germline loops: CDR1 SQVTM, CDR2 ANQGSEA. The junction had 6 bases not matched to a gene; V was cut back by 4 bases and J by 1 base. The CDR3 loop spans 15 amino acids. The CDR3 nucleotides are TGCAGCGTTGGTATGGACAGGCTGAACACCGGGGAGCTGTTTTTT. Encoded protein: CSVGMDRLNTGELFF.

In DNA form, the CDR3 reads TGTGCCAGTAGTATTTGGTCCAGGCCGAACACTGAAGCTTTCTTT. It codes for CASSIWSRPNTEAFF. J is TRBJ1-1 and V is TRBV19; no clear D. Per the germline V gene, CDR1 is LNHDA and CDR2 is SQIVND (reference sequence). V dropped 3 bases and J dropped 1 base, with 12 bases sitting between them. This CDR3 region has 15 residues.